This T cell receptor (beta chain) comes out of a study of CD8+CD57+ T cells in acquired aplastic anemia. Overall study context: About 3 ug was the average amount of DNA from sorted CD4+ and CD8+ cells. For CD4+ cells, healthy donors had an average of about 11 million reads.

For CDR3 and TCR beta VDJ profiling, genomic DNA was the template used. Each CDR3 protein is one row after TCRdb ran MiXCR on the reads. The sample lists roughly 170,000 distinct CDR3 sequences, 55% to 80% occurring once. In this sample, this clonotype turned up a few times. Antigen specificity is unknown. Study-wide results and caveats: Between patients and controls, CD8+ Simpson's diversity did not vary significantly. Shared by patients and controls, roughly 28 CD8+ CDR3s were abundant in patients.

CDR1 DFQATT and CDR2 SNEGSKA come from the germline V gene (reference sequence). This CDR3 contains 14 residues. Losses at the gene ends were 6 bases for V and 1 base for J; bases not matched to a gene: 8. This sequence originates from a human donor in good health. Sequences were obtained from sorted CD4+, CD8+, or CD8+CD57+ T cells (not recorded which) from PBMCs. The chain combines TRBV20-1 with TRBJ2-7; TRBD2 agrees at 8 bases. The CDR3 DNA reads TGCAGTGCGCTAACTAGCGGACCGTCCTACGAGCAGTACTTC. This gives the protein CSALTSGPSYEQYF.